This TCR beta chain was sequenced during a study of OX40 agonist ivuxolimab in advanced cancers. At the level of the study: Among those treated, three patients had partial responses, one with hepatocellular carcinoma and two with cutaneous melanoma. Overall study results and limits: The antigen specificity of the peripheral T cells (those that were expanded) was not determined. Clonal expansion in partial responders at 0.1-3.0 mg/kg ranked among the lowest.

This clone was observed a single time. Antigen specificity is unknown. The table came from immunoSEQ multiplex PCR; TCRdb's copy has only in-frame clones and leaves some out. The data show some 99,000 clones, with 90% seen just once and under 2% held by the top ten. Trimming removed 0 bases from V and 0 bases from J, with 6 bases in between. The CDR3 sequence is 15 residues long. Looked up from germline, CDR1 is GTSNPN and CDR2 is SVGIG (reference sequence). The input for sequencing was CD4+ or CD8+ T cells sorted from blood, taken in a trial of the OX40 agonist ivuxolimab. This clonotype was sampled from an adult with an advanced solid tumor such as melanoma, head and neck, liver or kidney cancer. The V call is TRBV30, the J call TRBJ2-6; D gene unclear. The DNA for the CDR3 is TGTGCCTGGAGTGTAGGGTACTCTGGGGCCAACGTCCTGACTTTC. Amino acid sequence: CAWSVGYSGANVLTF.